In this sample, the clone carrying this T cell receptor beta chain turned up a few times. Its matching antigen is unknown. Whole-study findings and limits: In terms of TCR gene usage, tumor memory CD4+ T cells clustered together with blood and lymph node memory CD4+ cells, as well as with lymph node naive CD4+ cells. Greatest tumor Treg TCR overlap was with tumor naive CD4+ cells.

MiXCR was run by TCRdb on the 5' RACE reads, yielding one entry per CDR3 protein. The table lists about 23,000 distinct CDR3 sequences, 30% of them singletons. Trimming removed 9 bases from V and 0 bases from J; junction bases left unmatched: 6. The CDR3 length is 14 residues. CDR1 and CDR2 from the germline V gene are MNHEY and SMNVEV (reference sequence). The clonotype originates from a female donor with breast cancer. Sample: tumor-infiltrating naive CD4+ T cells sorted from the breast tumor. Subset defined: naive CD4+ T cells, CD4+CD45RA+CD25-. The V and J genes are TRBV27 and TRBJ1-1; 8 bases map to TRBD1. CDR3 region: CASAPDRVNTEAFF. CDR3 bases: TGTGCCAGTGCCCCGGACAGGGTGAACACTGAAGCTTTCTTT.